This T cell receptor (beta chain) was documented in a study of vaccination effects on CD4 cells after COVID-19. This clone is a singleton in its sample. The antigen is undetermined. The CDR3 sequence is 15 residues long. Trimming took 0 bases from V and 4 from J, leaving 9 bases between them. In germline, CDR1 is LNHNV, CDR2 YYDKDF (reference sequence). Generated by immunoSEQ multiplex PCR, the TCRdb table keeps only in-frame clones and is missing some. The repertoire holds roughly 26,000 clones, with around three quarters as singletons. Before any sequencing was done, the ViraFEST assay used viral peptide pools to expand antigen-specific CD4+ T cells. Isolating CD4+ T cells followed 9 to 11 days of culture. Sometime from March through December 2020, the person acquired a SARS-CoV-2 infection that PCR confirmed.

The sequenced sample was CD4+ T cells from PBMCs cultured with HCoV-NL63 spike peptides, obtained before COVID-19 vaccination. This sequence was found in a human donor who had a prior SARS-CoV-2 infection. The chain joins TRBV15 to TRBJ2-2, with D unclear. Written as DNA, the CDR3 is TGTGCCACCAGCAGAGATCAGTATGGCACCGGGGAGCTGTTTTTT. This translates into CATSRDQYGTGELFF.